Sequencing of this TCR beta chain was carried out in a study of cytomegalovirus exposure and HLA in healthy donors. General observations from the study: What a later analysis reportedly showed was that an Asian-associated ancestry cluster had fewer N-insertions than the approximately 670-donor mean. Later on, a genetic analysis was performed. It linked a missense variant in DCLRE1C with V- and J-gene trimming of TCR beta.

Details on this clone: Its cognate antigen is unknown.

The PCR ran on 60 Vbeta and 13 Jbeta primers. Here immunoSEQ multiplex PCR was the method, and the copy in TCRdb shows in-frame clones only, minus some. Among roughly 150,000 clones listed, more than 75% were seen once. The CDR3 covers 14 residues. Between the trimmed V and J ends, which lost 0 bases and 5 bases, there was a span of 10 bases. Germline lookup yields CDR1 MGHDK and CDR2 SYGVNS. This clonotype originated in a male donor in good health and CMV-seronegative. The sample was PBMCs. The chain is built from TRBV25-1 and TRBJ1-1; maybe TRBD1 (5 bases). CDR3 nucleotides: TGTGCCAGCAGTGAATATGGGGGGAGAACTGAAGCTTTCTTT. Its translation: CASSEYGGRTEAFF.